This T cell receptor beta chain derives from a study of CD8+ T cells in alopecia areata. For the study at large: Scoring of treated patients' severity used the percentage of affected scalp area.

Treatment denoted: oral pan-JAK inhibitor, 5-10 mg twice daily. Peripheral blood and lesional scalp punch biopsies were taken from alopecia areata patients. Study conclusions and caveats: Sequencing of scalp tissue also captures the resident alphabeta T cells of normal skin. Alopecia totalis/universalis scalp especially showed more expanded CD8+ clones than normal scalp.

Trimming removed 8 bases at V and 12 bases at J, with 17 bases between. CDR3 size: 12 residues. The V gene's germline CDR1 is SEHNR and CDR2 FQNEAQ (reference sequence). RNA was extracted and reverse transcribed into cDNA as the sequencing template. Only in-frame clones appear in the TCRdb table, and some are missing; sequencing was by immunoSEQ multiplex PCR. Altogether 100,000 or so clones are present, approximately 63% being singletons, with the ten largest covering over 15%. Points on this clone: No antigen is known for it.

The V call is TRBV7-9, the J call TRBJ2-4, with a possible D match to TRBD2 (6 bases). The material was CD8+ T cells sorted from blood, obtained at approximately week 55, from a patient treated with tofacitinib. The TCR sequence derives from a human donor with alopecia areata. The CDR3 region has the DNA TGTGCCAGCGCGTTATGGGAGGAGGGTCAGTACTTC. Amino acids: CASALWEEGQYF. The full variable domain, rest sourced from reference TRBV7-9 and TRBJ2-4, is DTGVSQNPRHKITKRGQNVTFRCDPISEHNRLYWYRQTLGQGPEFLTYFQNEAQLEKSRLLSDRFSAERPKGSFSTLEIQRTEQGDSAMYLCASALWEEGQYFGAGTRLSVL.